The 28 T cell receptor beta chains below all came from one sample that was sequenced in a study of blood T cell repertoires in COVID-19. Libraries were prepared by immunoSEQ multiplex PCR; TCRdb keeps only in-frame clonotypes and omits some of them. The table has about 300,000 clones, about nine tenths seen once. Sequenced sample: peripheral blood. The source of these receptors is a woman in her thirties with COVID-19, enrolled during active disease.

The chain is built from TRBV27 and TRBJ2-3; D remains ambiguous. Germline V gene sequence: CDR1 MNHEY, CDR2 SMNVEV (reference sequence). CDR3 length: 14 amino acids. Trimming stripped 1 base from V and 3 bases from J, with 8 bases between. The CDR3, as DNA: TGTGCCAGCAGTTTATATAGTGGTACAGATACGCAGTATTTT. Translated: CASSLYSGTDTQYF.

The genes are TRBV2 and TRBJ2-5; D not resolved. Germline CDR1 SNHLY, CDR2 FYNNEI. V lost 6 bases to trimming and J lost 4 bases, with 15 bases between them. This CDR3 contains 14 residues. The CDR3 here is CASRIGSTGETQYF. DNA of the CDR3: TGTGCCAGCAGGATTGGATCTACGGGAGAGACCCAGTACTTC.

CDR3 residues: CSARGAFAFF. CDR3 DNA sequence: TGCAGTGCTAGAGGGGCATTTGCTTTCTTT. V gene TRBV20-1 combines with J gene TRBJ1-1; D not certain. The V end lost 1 base, the J end lost 11 bases, and 8 bases lay between the germline ends. Germline V CDR1 and CDR2: DFQATT, SNEGSKA (reference sequence). The CDR3 runs 10 residues.

The sample holds a few counts of this clone. V is TRBV6-2 or TRBV6-3 and J is TRBJ2-7, with D possibly TRBD2 on 5 matching bases. Deletions cut 2 bases from V and 7 bases from J, with 12 bases between. CDR1 is MNHEY and CDR2 is SVGEGT in the germline V gene. The CDR3 is 13 residues long. The CDR3 here is CASSYRTLWEQYF. The CDR3 bases are TGTGCCAGCAGTTACAGGACTTTGTGGGAGCAGTACTTC.

A single count supports this clone. The chain employs TRBV7-9 and TRBJ2-1, with TRBD2 matching 14 bases. The CDR3 covers 17 residues. V shed 0 bases, J shed 7 bases, and the junction held 5 bases outside the gene matches. Germline CDR1 reads SEHNR; CDR2 reads FQNEAQ (reference sequence). CDR3 bases: TGTGCCAGCAGCTTAGCGGGGACTAGCGGGGGTATAAATGAGCAGTTCTTC. Translated: CASSLAGTSGGINEQFF.

The chain is built from TRBV5-1 and TRBJ1-2; possibly TRBD1 for D (5 bases). This CDR3 is 14 amino acids long. Germline-derived CDR1 and CDR2 are SGHRS and YFSETQ. V lost 3 bases to trimming and J lost 4 bases, with 13 bases between them. In DNA, the CDR3 is TGCGCCAGCAGCTCTGGGGGGAGTTCCTATGGCTACACCTTC. The encoded protein is CASSSGGSSYGYTF.

The chain combines TRBV13 with TRBJ2-1; D gene unclear. The germline gives CDR1 PRHDT, CDR2 FYEKMQ (reference sequence). Trimming took off 5 bases at V and 1 base at J, with 6 bases between the two ends. This CDR3 is built from 13 residues. The CDR3 DNA reads as TGTGCCAGCAGCCTCGTATCCTACAATGAGCAGTTCTTC. Translation: CASSLVSYNEQFF.

The chain combines TRBV30 with TRBJ1-3; 9 nucleotides line up with TRBD1. This CDR3 spans 16 amino acids. V lost 4 bases, J lost 4 bases, and 11 bases stayed unmatched. Looked up from germline, CDR1 is GTSNPN and CDR2 is SVGIG (reference sequence). For the CDR3, the DNA is TGTGCCTGGACCACCTTGGACAGGGGATCCGGAAACACCATATATTTT. It translates to CAWTTLDRGSGNTIYF.

The chain joins TRBV4-1 to TRBJ2-1, with D tentatively TRBD1 (6 bases). Trimming shortened V by 4 bases and J by 5 bases, and 21 bases separated the two germline ends. Germline CDR1 reads MGHRA; CDR2 reads YSYEKL. The CDR3 is 17 residues long. CDR3 DNA sequence: TGCGCCAGCAGCCGCCGTCTCCAGGGGAAGTTCGACAATGAGCAGTTCTTC. It translates to CASSRRLQGKFDNEQFF.

The chain is built from TRBV5-8 and TRBJ1-5; the D is unclear. V was shortened by 0 bases and J by 2 bases, with 9 bases between the two germline ends. In germline, CDR1 is SGHTS, CDR2 YDEGEE. CDR3 size: 15 residues. For the CDR3, the DNA is TGTGCCAGCAGCTTGGGAGAGATTGGCAATCAGCCCCAGCATTTT. Its translation: CASSLGEIGNQPQHF.

This clone was recorded at least ten times. The rearrangement uses TRBV30 and TRBJ2-3; TRBD2 aligns across 10 bases. After removal of 0 bases from V and 6 bases from J, the junction contained 9 bases not matched to a gene. The CDR3 sequence is 16 residues long. From germline, CDR1 is GTSNPN and CDR2 SVGIG (reference sequence). As DNA, the CDR3 is TGTGCCTGGAGTGTTGAAAGGACTAGCGGTTGGGATACGCAGTATTTT. It translates to CAWSVERTSGWDTQYF.

J is TRBJ2-1 and V is TRBV2, with 8 bases lining up with TRBD1. Germline CDR1 and CDR2: SNHLY and FYNNEI. The V segment lost 6 bases and the J segment 7 bases; nucleotides outside the gene matches: 5. CDR3 length: 13 residues. CDR3 bases: TGTGCCAGCAGGCCAAGGACAGGGAATGAGCAGTTCTTC. Translated: CASRPRTGNEQFF.

This chain links TRBV19 with TRBJ1-3; D might be TRBD1 (5 bases). The CDR3 has 12 amino acids. V lost 9 bases and J 6 bases, leaving 12 bases between the germline ends. Looked up from germline, CDR1 is LNHDA and CDR2 is SQIVND (reference sequence). The CDR3 sequence: CASRGMENTIYF. The CDR3 DNA reads TGTGCCAGCCGGGGGATGGAAAACACCATATATTTT.

CDR3 sequence: CASSLLTGNYGYTF. The CDR3 DNA follows: TGTGCCAGCAGCCTCCTGACAGGAAACTATGGCTACACCTTC. The chain has TRBV4-2 and TRBJ1-2, with D perhaps matching TRBD1 (6 bases). Germline V gives CDR1 LGHNA, CDR2 YNFKEQ. Trimming removed 4 bases at V and 2 bases at J, with 11 bases between. This CDR3 comprises 14 residues.

The chain couples TRBV7-2 to TRBJ2-1; 11 bases are a match to TRBD2. The length of the CDR3 is 15 residues. With V trimmed by 6 bases and J by 8 bases, 9 bases remained unmatched. Germline assignment: CDR1 SGHTA and CDR2 FQGNSA. As DNA, the CDR3 is TGTGCCAGCAGTACTCTAGCGGGGGGCGGCGATGAGCAGTTCTTC. Translated, it gives CASSTLAGGGDEQFF.

The chain joins TRBV19 to TRBJ2-4; 7 nucleotides match TRBD1. This CDR3 comprises 15 residues. Looked up from germline, CDR1 is LNHDA and CDR2 is SQIVND (reference sequence). Germline trimming cut 3 bases from V and 6 bases from J; bases unmatched to any gene: 8. The CDR3 DNA sequence: TGTGCCAGTAGTATCCGGGACAGAGGTCCAAACATTCAGTACTTC. Translating gives CASSIRDRGPNIQYF.

The rearrangement joins TRBV6-6 to TRBJ2-3; 8 bases fit TRBD2. V was pared by 6 bases and J by 7 bases, with 9 bases of the junction left unmatched. The CDR3 contains 14 residues. Germline CDR1 and CDR2: MNHNY and SVGAGI (reference sequence). The CDR3 reads CASSPGLGRYTQYF. The CDR3 DNA sequence: TGTGCCAGCAGCCCGGGACTAGGAAGGTATACGCAGTATTTT.

This clone was counted once. The rearrangement joins TRBV7-4 to TRBJ2-7; 15 bases map to TRBD2. The CDR3 contains 22 residues. Germline loops: CDR1 SGHVT, CDR2 SQSDAQ. The trim removed 3 bases at V and 2 bases at J, leaving 20 bases unmatched. The DNA for the CDR3 is TGTGCCAGCAGCTTTTGTGACAGGACCGGGACTAGCGGGGGGACGGGGGCCTACGAGCAGTACTTC. This gives the protein CASSFCDRTGTSGGTGAYEQYF.

The chain employs TRBV7-9 and TRBJ1-4, with 9 bases matching TRBD1. CDR1 SEHNR and CDR2 FQNEAQ come from the germline V gene (reference sequence). The CDR3 runs 17 residues. With 4 bases clipped from V and 2 bases from J, the junction kept 8 bases outside the gene matches. The CDR3 nucleotides are TGTGCCAGCAGCTGGAAGACAGGGGGACGCACTAATGAAAAACTGTTTTTT. It translates to CASSWKTGGRTNEKLFF. The complete variable domain, with remaining parts taken from reference TRBV7-9 and TRBJ1-4, reads DTGVSQNPRHKITKRGQNVTFRCDPISEHNRLYWYRQTLGQGPEFLTYFQNEAQLEKSRLLSDRFSAERPKGSFSTLEIQRTEQGDSAMYLCASSWKTGGRTNEKLFFGSGTQLSVL.

V gene TRBV4-1 combines with J gene TRBJ1-2; perhaps TRBD1 as D (6 bases). This CDR3 is 15 amino acids long. Looked up from germline, CDR1 is MGHRA and CDR2 is YSYEKL. Deletions cut 2 bases from V and 4 bases from J, with 14 bases between. The DNA for the CDR3 is TGCGCCAGCAGCCAAATTGGACAGAGCGCCTATGGCTACACCTTC. This sequence encodes CASSQIGQSAYGYTF.

The V call is TRBV7-2, the J call TRBJ2-5; TRBD2 matches 10 bases. The V gene's germline CDR1 is SGHTA and CDR2 FQGNSA. J was trimmed by 4 bases and V by 4 bases; bases with no gene match: 3. This CDR3 has 14 amino acids. The CDR3 DNA is TGTGCCAGCAGCTCTAGCGGGGGCGGAGAGACCCAGTACTTC. Protein sequence: CASSSSGGGETQYF.

The chain employs TRBV21-1 and TRBJ2-6; TRBD2, the table's D call, lacks a check against the DNA. TRBV21-1 is a pseudogene. This CDR3 region has 21 residues. CDR3 region: CASSTGTSGGELHSGANVLTF. CDR3 in DNA: TGTGCCAGCAGCACCGGGACTAGCGGGGGGGAACTTCACTCTGGGGCCAACGTCCTGACTTTC.

This rearrangement joins TRBV6-5 to TRBJ1-2; 9 bases map to TRBD1. Germline V gene data show CDR1 as MNHEY and CDR2 as SVGAGI. V shed 6 bases and J 2 bases; nucleotides not matched to a gene: 7. The CDR3 extends over 15 amino acids. CDR3 sequence reads: CASRTGGTSNYGYTF. The DNA for the CDR3 is TGTGCCAGCAGGACAGGGGGGACCTCAAACTATGGCTACACCTTC.

This chain connects TRBV2 to TRBJ2-1; 12 bases match TRBD2. Per germline, CDR1 SNHLY and CDR2 FYNNEI. This CDR3 comprises 13 residues. V lost 5 bases, J lost 11 bases, and 4 bases stayed unmatched. CDR3 DNA: TGTGCCAGCAGTAGGACTAGCGGGGCGCAGCAGTTCTTC. It is translated as CASSRTSGAQQFF.

The V and J genes are TRBV28 and TRBJ1-5; no firm D call. Germline V gene sequence: CDR1 MDHEN, CDR2 SYDVKM. V was clipped by 6 bases and J by 2 bases, with 14 bases between them. The CDR3 runs to 15 residues. This CDR3 reads CASSRRARGNQPQHF. For the CDR3, the DNA is TGTGCCAGCAGCCGGCGGGCCCGAGGCAATCAGCCCCAGCATTTT.

The rearrangement links TRBV5-1 to TRBJ1-1; 11 bases agree with TRBD1. V lost 7 bases to trimming and J lost 0 bases; unmatched junction nucleotides: 14. The length of the CDR3 is 18 residues. The germline V gene has CDR1 SGHRS and CDR2 YFSETQ. In nucleotides, the CDR3 is TGCGCCAGCCGGACAGGGGGCGTCCGGGCCTCCATGAACACTGAAGCTTTCTTT. Protein: CASRTGGVRASMNTEAFF.

The table lists this clone with a few counts. The chain employs TRBV10-3 and TRBJ1-6, with a possible D match to TRBD1 (6 bases). The CDR3 spans 18 residues. Germline values: CDR1 ENHRY, CDR2 SYGVKD. Deletions cut 3 bases from V and 9 bases from J, with 24 bases between. CDR3 DNA sequence: TGTGCCATCAGTGACCCGAACCCAGGGGCAGGGAAGATTTCACCCCTCCACTTT. This encodes CAISDPNPGAGKISPLHF.

The chain carries TRBV19 and TRBJ2-3; 7 positions agree with TRBD1. The CDR3 has 15 amino acids. From germline, CDR1 is LNHDA and CDR2 SQIVND (reference sequence). The junction had 8 bases not matched to a gene; V was cut back by 6 bases and J by 2 bases. The CDR3 reads CASRPGQVHTDTQYF. CDR3 nucleotides: TGTGCCAGTAGGCCTGGACAGGTACACACAGATACGCAGTATTTT.